The rows below give T cell receptor beta chains drawn from one sample of a study of CD8 T cells in Susac syndrome. MiXCR, run by TCRdb on the immunoSEQ multiplex PCR reads, gives a single entry per CDR3 protein. The sample includes approximately 75,000 distinct CDR3 sequences, around 93% of them seen just once. Sequenced material: CD8+ T cells from PBMCs. Receptor source: a human donor in good health. Each CDR3 is given with its conserved first and last residue. Fields, in order: J gene, D gene, V gene, clone size, CDR3 DNA, CDR3 protein. A D gene is named only where the DNA matches it firmly. Clone size, where shown, is once, few, many, or a class for clones that have expanded.

TRBJ2-5 - TRBV5-6 - TGTGCCAGCAGCTTGATCGCAGACCAAGAGACCCAGTACTTC CASSLIADQETQYF
TRBJ2-4 TRBD1 TRBV5-1 - TGCGCCAGCAGCTTGGGACAGGGGGCGGCCAAAAACATTCAGTACTTC CASSLGQGAAKNIQYF
TRBJ1-1 TRBD1 TRBV4-1 - TGCGCCAGCAGCCAAGGGGACAGTGAGAACACTGAAGCTTTCTTT CASSQGDSENTEAFF
TRBJ2-3 - TRBV5-6 - TGTGCCAGCAGCACTTACGGACCGGATACGCAGTATTTT CASSTYGPDTQYF
TRBJ1-1 - TRBV15 - TGTGCCACCAGCAGACAGGGAAGCACTGAAGCTTTCTTT CATSRQGSTEAFF
TRBJ2-2 TRBD1 TRBV6-2/TRBV6-3 - TGTGCCAGCAGTTATGGGACAGGAAACACCGGGGAGCTGTTTTTT CASSYGTGNTGELFF
TRBJ2-3 TRBD1 TRBV29-1 - TGCAGCGCAAAATTAGGGGGCGCAGATACGCAGTATTTT CSAKLGGADTQYF
TRBJ2-2 - TRBV7-9 - TGTGCCAGCAGCATTGTCGGCGGCGGAACCGGGGAGCTGTTTTTT CASSIVGGGTGELFF
TRBJ1-2 - TRBV30 - TGTGCCTGGACCGAGACTAACTATGGCTACACCTTC CAWTETNYGYTF
TRBJ2-1 - TRBV4-3 - TGCGCCAGCAGCCAAGAGGTAGACGGATACTACAATGAGCAGTTCTTC CASSQEVDGYYNEQFF
TRBJ2-7 - TRBV27 - TGTGCCAGCAGTTTATCGCCCCCCTACGAGCAGTACTTC CASSLSPPYEQYF
TRBJ1-5 - TRBV28 once TGTGCCAGCACCTCCCCCCAGGATAGCAATCAGCCCCAGCATTTT CASTSPQDSNQPQHF
TRBJ2-5 - TRBV29-1 - TGCAGCGTTACCGACAGACAAGAGACCCAGTACTTC CSVTDRQETQYF
TRBJ2-7 - TRBV28 - TGTGCCAGCATCCCCTGGGGCGGGGACGAGCAGTACTTC CASIPWGGDEQYF
TRBJ2-1 - TRBV7-2 - TGTGCCACCGAGAGGCAGGCTTACAATGAGCAGTTCTTC CATERQAYNEQFF
TRBJ1-2 - TRBV7-9 - TGTGCCAGCAGCTTAGACTCAGGTCCGGATGGCTACACCTTC CASSLDSGPDGYTF
TRBJ1-5 TRBD1 TRBV9 - TGTGCCAGCAGCGAATCAGGGGGCAGGTATCAGCCCCAGCATTTT CASSESGGRYQPQHF
TRBJ1-2 TRBD1 TRBV29-1 - TGCAGCGTTGAGGGGACAGGGGATAGGTTCTATGGCTACACCTTC CSVEGTGDRFYGYTF
TRBJ1-2 - TRBV13 - TGTGCCAGCAGCCCCCCCGGAGGGGTGGACTATGGCTACACCTTC CASSPPGGVDYGYTF
TRBJ2-2 - TRBV29-1 - TGCAGCGCCAGGGATGGCGGGGAGCTGTTTTTT CSARDGGELFF
TRBJ2-5 - TRBV7-8 - TGTGCCAGCAACGAAAACAAAGTGCGGCAAGAGACCCAGTACTTC CASNENKVRQETQYF
TRBJ2-5 TRBD2 TRBV23-1 - TGCGCCAGCAGTCAATCGGGGGGGTTCGAGACCCAGTACTTC CASSQSGGFETQYF
TRBJ2-6 - TRBV7-2 - TGTGCCGGGCACTTCTCATCTGGGGCCAACGTCCTGACTTTC CAGHFSSGANVLTF